The 21 T cell receptor beta chains in this list originate from one sample, sequenced in a study of shared clonotypes between healthy human individuals. Measured with immunoSEQ multiplex PCR; TCRdb has only the in-frame clones, and not every one. The sample carries about 470,000 clones, 70% to 80% recorded once. Sequencing was done on a sample of PBMCs. The receptors here all came from a middle-aged woman in good health. Some clones in this sample may be carry-over from other donors' samples.

The rearrangement uses TRBV28 and TRBJ1-5; possible D gene TRBD1, 5 bases. Per germline, CDR1 MDHEN and CDR2 SYDVKM. V was clipped by 1 base and J by 6 bases, with 16 bases between them. This CDR3 contains 16 residues. CDR3 bases: TGTGCCAGCAGTTTATCCTCTAAGGGGCGGTCTCAGCCCCAGCATTTT. This encodes CASSLSSKGRSQPQHF.

This clone was detected a few times. The chain links TRBV7-9 to TRBJ2-3, with D possibly being TRBD2 (5 bases). In germline, CDR1 is SEHNR, CDR2 FQNEAQ (reference sequence). Trimming removed 1 base at V and 2 bases at J, with 13 bases between. CDR3 length equals 16 residues. The CDR3 loop is CASSLVMGAVTDTQYF. The CDR3 bases are TGTGCCAGCAGCTTAGTTATGGGAGCGGTCACAGATACGCAGTATTTT.

The rearrangement links TRBV7-8 to TRBJ2-3; D perhaps matches TRBD2 (6 bases). CDR3 length: 14 amino acids. Deletions cut 8 bases from V and 1 base from J, with 13 bases between. Germline CDR1 and CDR2: SGHVS and FQNEAQ. CDR3 sequence reads: CASRLGGGTDTQYF. CDR3 DNA sequence: TGTGCCAGCCGCCTAGGCGGGGGCACAGATACGCAGTATTTT.

The V call is TRBV11-3, the J call TRBJ2-3; 8 nucleotides align to TRBD2. The CDR3 has 14 amino acids. The ends lost 5 bases at V and 5 bases at J; junction bases unmatched: 6. Germline V gene data show CDR1 as SGHNT and CDR2 as YENEEA. CDR3: CASSPRTSLDTQYF. The CDR3 coding sequence is TGTGCCAGCAGCCCTCGGACTAGCCTAGATACGCAGTATTTT.

The chain employs TRBV27 and TRBJ1-2; 7 bases map to TRBD1. J lost 5 bases, V lost 6 bases, and 9 bases had no gene match. The germline gives CDR1 MNHEY, CDR2 SMNVEV (reference sequence). This CDR3 has 14 amino acids. The CDR3 DNA reads TGTGCCAGCAGCCCCAGGGACAGCTTTTATGGCTACACCTTC. Translation: CASSPRDSFYGYTF.

The chain has TRBV7-2 and TRBJ2-2, with 7 bases aligning to TRBD2. The germline gives CDR1 SGHTA, CDR2 FQGNSA. The CDR3 extends over 16 amino acids. V shed 8 bases and J 2 bases; nucleotides not matched to a gene: 11. This CDR3 reads CASGRGSGPNTGELFF. The CDR3 bases are TGTGCCAGCGGCCGGGGTAGCGGGCCAAACACCGGGGAGCTGTTTTTT.

This rearrangement joins TRBV28 to TRBJ1-5; a possible D gene is TRBD1 (5 bases). V was clipped by 4 bases and J by 0 bases, with 10 bases between them. Germline V gene sequence: CDR1 MDHEN, CDR2 SYDVKM. The CDR3 totals 15 residues. CDR3 in amino acids: CASSSRVYSNQPQHF. The DNA for the CDR3 is TGTGCCAGCAGTTCCAGGGTCTATAGCAATCAGCCCCAGCATTTT.

V and J are TRBV4-3 and TRBJ2-3; D might be TRBD2 (7 bases). Germline V CDR1 and CDR2: LGHNA, YSLEER. The CDR3 is made up of 15 amino acids. V lost 4 bases to trimming and J lost 1 base, with 12 bases between them. CDR3 protein: CASSLRGGGTDTQYF. Written as DNA, the CDR3 is TGCGCCAGCAGCCTACGAGGGGGGGGCACAGATACGCAGTATTTT.

The V and J genes are TRBV28 and TRBJ1-4; D is possibly TRBD1 (5 bases). Germline V lookup: CDR1 MDHEN, CDR2 SYDVKM. This CDR3 spans 13 amino acids. V was cut by 4 bases and J by 6 bases, with 9 bases left in between. The CDR3 DNA sequence: TGTGCCAGCAGTTCGGGGGATGATGAAAAACTGTTTTTT. Its protein product is CASSSGDDEKLFF. Supplemented by reference TRBV28 and TRBJ1-4, the full variable domain reads DVKVTQSSRYLVKRTGEKVFLECVQDMDHENMFWYRQDPGLGLRLIYFSYDVKMKEKGDIPEGYSVSREKKERFSLILESASTNQTSMYLCASSSGDDEKLFFGSGTQLSVL.

This clone was observed a single time. This sequence joins TRBV11-2 and TRBJ2-7; 7 bases match TRBD2. Germline assignment: CDR1 SGHAT and CDR2 FQNNGV. V lost 0 bases, J lost 3 bases, and 5 bases stayed unmatched. This CDR3 spans 15 amino acids. The CDR3 spells CASSLESSGHYEQYF. The DNA of the CDR3 is TGTGCCAGCAGCTTAGAATCTAGCGGACACTACGAGCAGTACTTC. Combining the CDR3 with reference TRBV11-2 and TRBJ2-7 gives the whole variable domain EAGVAQSPRYKIIEKRQSVAFWCNPISGHATLYWYQQILGQGPKLLIQFQNNGVVDDSQLPKDRFSAERLKGVDSTLKIQPAKLEDSAVYLCASSLESSGHYEQYFGPGTRLTVT.

This sequence joins TRBV7-3 and TRBJ2-1, with TRBD2 as a possible D gene (5 bases). The V gene's germline CDR1 is SGHTA and CDR2 FQGTGA. CDR3 length: 13 amino acids. V was shortened by 4 bases and J by 8 bases, with 12 bases between the two germline ends. CDR3: CASSSNLEDEQFF. Here the CDR3 DNA reads TGTGCCAGCAGCTCCAACCTGGAGGATGAGCAGTTCTTC.

The table lists this clone with a few counts. The V gene is TRBV19, the J gene TRBJ2-4; possibly TRBD1 or TRBD2 for D (5 bases each). This CDR3 contains 15 residues. Germline assignment: CDR1 LNHDA and CDR2 SQIVND (reference sequence). Trimming stripped 5 bases from V and 0 bases from J, with 11 bases between. CDR3 amino acids: CASSRGPGAKNIQYF. As DNA, the CDR3 is TGTGCCAGTAGTCGGGGCCCGGGAGCCAAAAACATTCAGTACTTC.

About this clone itself: This CDR3 is also generated by other DNA sequences in the sample. The rearrangement links TRBV6-1 to TRBJ2-7; 8 bases fit TRBD2. The CDR3 consists of 15 residues. CDR1 is MNHNS and CDR2 is SASEGT in the germline V gene. The trim removed 2 bases at V and 1 base at J, leaving 4 bases unmatched. This CDR3 is CASSESTSGSYEQYF. For the CDR3, the DNA is TGTGCCAGCAGTGAATCAACTAGCGGTTCCTACGAGCAGTACTTC.

The V gene is TRBV6-6, the J gene TRBJ2-7, with 7 bases lining up with TRBD1. CDR3 length: 13 residues. The V segment lost 8 bases and the J segment 4 bases; nucleotides outside the gene matches: 8. Germline V CDR1 and CDR2: MNHNY, SVGAGI (reference sequence). This chain's CDR3 is CASPPGQPYEQYF. The CDR3 nucleotides are TGTGCCAGCCCCCCGGGACAGCCTTACGAGCAGTACTTC.

The V and J genes are TRBV2 and TRBJ2-2; perhaps TRBD1 as D (6 bases). Trimming shortened V by 4 bases and J by 5 bases, and 11 bases separated the two germline ends. Germline CDR1 and CDR2: SNHLY and FYNNEI. This CDR3 comprises 14 residues. The CDR3 region has the DNA TGTGCCAGCAGTGTTAGGCAGGGGACCGGGGAGCTGTTTTTT. Its protein is CASSVRQGTGELFF.

As regards this clone: A junction end diverges from the germline sequence, so it may reflect a read error. This chain links TRBV29-1 with TRBJ2-1, with D tentatively TRBD2 (6 bases). This CDR3 has 16 amino acids. CDR1 is SQVTM and CDR2 is ANQGSEA in the germline V gene. CDR3 amino acids: CSVEAVGGRSYNEQFF. The CDR3 nucleotides are TGCAGCGTTGAAGCAGTTGGTGGGAGGTCCTATAATGAGCAGTTCTTC.

The chain employs TRBV5-1 and TRBJ2-7, with D uncertain. Trimming removed 0 bases at V and 2 bases at J, with 15 bases between. The CDR3 has 16 amino acids. Germline values: CDR1 SGHRS, CDR2 YFSETQ. This CDR3 is CASSLAGSAVTYEQYF. DNA of the CDR3: TGCGCCAGCAGCTTGGCGGGTTCCGCAGTGACCTACGAGCAGTACTTC.

This clone was seen once. The V and J genes are TRBV7-2 and TRBJ2-1; D not certain. V dropped 1 base and J dropped 9 bases, with 16 bases sitting between them. The CDR3 has 15 amino acids. Germline V gene sequence: CDR1 SGHTA, CDR2 FQGNSA. The DNA of the CDR3 is TGTGCCAGCAGCTTAGTTCCGACCCTCACGGCTGAGCAGTTCTTC. This gives the protein CASSLVPTLTAEQFF.

This chain uses TRBV4-2 with TRBJ2-7, with TRBD2 matching 8 bases. This CDR3 is 15 amino acids long. From germline, CDR1 is LGHNA and CDR2 YNFKEQ. The V and J ends lost 1 base and 5 bases, in that order; junction bases with no gene match: 7. The CDR3 here is CASSQGTGGPDEQYF. The CDR3 DNA reads TGTGCCAGCAGCCAAGGGACGGGAGGGCCTGACGAGCAGTACTTC.

The genes are TRBV28 and TRBJ1-1; D is perhaps TRBD1 (6 bases). CDR1 is MDHEN, CDR2 SYDVKM, per germline. CDR3 length: 15 amino acids. The V and J ends lost 7 bases and 1 base respectively, with 16 bases between them. The CDR3 DNA is TGTGCCAGCACCCCCCATCGGGGGCGGAACACTGAAGCTTTCTTT. It codes for CASTPHRGRNTEAFF.

This clone came up a few times. V is TRBV2 and J is TRBJ1-5; D is undetermined. Germline loops: CDR1 SNHLY, CDR2 FYNNEI. The CDR3 totals 12 residues. Trimming cost V 3 bases and J 3 bases, with 3 bases left between them. In nucleotides, the CDR3 is TGTGCCAGCAGTGAGAACAATCAGCCCCAGCATTTT. Translating it yields CASSENNQPQHF.